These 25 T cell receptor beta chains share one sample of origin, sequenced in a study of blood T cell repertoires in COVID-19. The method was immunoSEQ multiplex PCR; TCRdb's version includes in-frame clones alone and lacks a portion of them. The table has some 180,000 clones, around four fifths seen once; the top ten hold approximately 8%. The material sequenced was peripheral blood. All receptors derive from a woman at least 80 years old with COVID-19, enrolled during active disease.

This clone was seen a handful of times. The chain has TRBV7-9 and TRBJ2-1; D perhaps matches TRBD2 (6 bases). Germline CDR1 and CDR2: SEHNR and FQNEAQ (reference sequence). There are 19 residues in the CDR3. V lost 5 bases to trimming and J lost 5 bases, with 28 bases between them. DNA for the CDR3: TGTGCCAGCAGCCCCCCGCGTCGACTAGTTGAGGCTTTGAACAATGAGCAGTTCTTC. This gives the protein CASSPPRRLVEALNNEQFF.

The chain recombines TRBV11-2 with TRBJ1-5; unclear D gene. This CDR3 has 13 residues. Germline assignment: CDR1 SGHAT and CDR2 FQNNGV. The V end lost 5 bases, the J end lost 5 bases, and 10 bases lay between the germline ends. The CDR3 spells CASSPGGYQPQHF. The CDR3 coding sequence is TGTGCCAGCAGCCCCGGCGGATATCAGCCCCAGCATTTT.

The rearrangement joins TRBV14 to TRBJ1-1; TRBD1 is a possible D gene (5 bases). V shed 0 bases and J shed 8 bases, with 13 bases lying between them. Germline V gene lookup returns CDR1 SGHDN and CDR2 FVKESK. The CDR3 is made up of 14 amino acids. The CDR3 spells CASSQEASTGEAFF. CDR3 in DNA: TGTGCCAGCAGCCAAGAGGCGTCCACAGGAGAAGCTTTCTTT.

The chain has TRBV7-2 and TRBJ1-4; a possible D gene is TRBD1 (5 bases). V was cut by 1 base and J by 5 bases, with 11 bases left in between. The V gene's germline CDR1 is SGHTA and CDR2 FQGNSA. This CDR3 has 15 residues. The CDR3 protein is CASSLVPRANEKLFF. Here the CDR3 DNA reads TGTGCCAGCAGCTTAGTCCCCAGGGCCAATGAAAAACTGTTTTTT.

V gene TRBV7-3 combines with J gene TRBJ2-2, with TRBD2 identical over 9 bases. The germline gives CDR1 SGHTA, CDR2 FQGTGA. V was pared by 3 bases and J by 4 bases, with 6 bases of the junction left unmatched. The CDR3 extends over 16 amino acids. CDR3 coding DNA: TGTGCCAGCAGCTTGGATAGCGGGAGTAGCACCGGGGAGCTGTTTTTT. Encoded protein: CASSLDSGSSTGELFF.

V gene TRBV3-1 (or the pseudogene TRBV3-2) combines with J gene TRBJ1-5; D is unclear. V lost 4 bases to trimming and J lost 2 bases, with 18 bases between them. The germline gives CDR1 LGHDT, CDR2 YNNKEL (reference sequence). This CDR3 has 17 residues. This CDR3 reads CASSPSGVIDRNQPQHF. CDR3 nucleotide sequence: TGTGCCAGCAGCCCCTCCGGGGTGATTGACCGCAATCAGCCCCAGCATTTT.

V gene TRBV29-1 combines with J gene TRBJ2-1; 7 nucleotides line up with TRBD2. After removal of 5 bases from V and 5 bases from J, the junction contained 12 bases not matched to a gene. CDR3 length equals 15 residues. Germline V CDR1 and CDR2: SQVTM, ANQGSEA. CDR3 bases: TGCAGCGTTAGGCGATTGGTGGGGGGGGACAATGAGCAGTTCTTC. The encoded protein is CSVRRLVGGDNEQFF.

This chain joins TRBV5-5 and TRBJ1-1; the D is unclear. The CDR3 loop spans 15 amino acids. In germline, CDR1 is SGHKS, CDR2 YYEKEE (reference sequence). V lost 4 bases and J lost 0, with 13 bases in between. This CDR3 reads CASSTRVALNTEAFF. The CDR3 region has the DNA TGTGCCAGCAGCACCCGGGTGGCCCTGAACACTGAAGCTTTCTTT.

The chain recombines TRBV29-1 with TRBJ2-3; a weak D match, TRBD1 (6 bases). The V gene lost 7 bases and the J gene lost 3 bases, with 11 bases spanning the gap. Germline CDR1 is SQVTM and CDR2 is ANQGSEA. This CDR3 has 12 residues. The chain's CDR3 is CSAQGSTDTQYF. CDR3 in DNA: TGCAGCGCACAGGGTTCTACAGATACGCAGTATTTT.

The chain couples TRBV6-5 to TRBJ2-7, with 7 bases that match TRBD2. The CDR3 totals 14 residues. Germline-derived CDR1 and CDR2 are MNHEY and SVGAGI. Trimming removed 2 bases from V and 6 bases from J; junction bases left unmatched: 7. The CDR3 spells CASSYAGVFSEQYF. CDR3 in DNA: TGTGCCAGCAGTTACGCGGGAGTCTTTAGCGAGCAGTACTTC.

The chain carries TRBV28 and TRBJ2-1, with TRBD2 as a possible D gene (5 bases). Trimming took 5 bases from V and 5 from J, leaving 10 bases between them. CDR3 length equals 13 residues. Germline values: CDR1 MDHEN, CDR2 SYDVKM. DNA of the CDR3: TGTGCCAGCAGTGTGGCTAGCCACAATGAGCAGTTCTTC. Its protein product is CASSVASHNEQFF.

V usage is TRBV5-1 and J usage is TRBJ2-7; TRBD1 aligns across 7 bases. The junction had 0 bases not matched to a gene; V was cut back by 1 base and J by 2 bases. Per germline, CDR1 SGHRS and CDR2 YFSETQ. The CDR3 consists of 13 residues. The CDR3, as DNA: TGCGCCAGCAGCTTGACAGGGGCCTACGAGCAGTACTTC. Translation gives CASSLTGAYEQYF.

CDR3 loop: CASSTPSATPAGANNEQFF. The CDR3 bases are TGTGCCAGCAGCACTCCATCTGCCACCCCCGCGGGAGCCAACAATGAGCAGTTCTTC. The chain recombines TRBV28 with TRBJ2-1, with 7 bases that match TRBD2. CDR3 length equals 19 residues. Germline V lookup: CDR1 MDHEN, CDR2 SYDVKM. The trim removed 6 bases at V and 5 bases at J, leaving 22 bases unmatched.

CDR3: CASGLGQGASEQFF. In nucleotides, the CDR3 is TGTGCCAGCGGTCTGGGACAGGGGGCAAGTGAGCAGTTCTTC. The chain carries TRBV2 and TRBJ2-1, with TRBD1 matching 12 bases. The CDR3 contains 14 residues. Germline V gene lookup returns CDR1 SNHLY and CDR2 FYNNEI. J lost 9 bases, V lost 8 bases, and 8 bases had no gene match.

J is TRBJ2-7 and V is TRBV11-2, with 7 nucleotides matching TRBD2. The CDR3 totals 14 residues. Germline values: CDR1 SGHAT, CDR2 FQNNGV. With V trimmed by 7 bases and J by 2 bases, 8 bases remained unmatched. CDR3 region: CASTGGGTPYEQYF. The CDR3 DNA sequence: TGTGCCAGCACTGGGGGAGGGACCCCCTACGAGCAGTACTTC. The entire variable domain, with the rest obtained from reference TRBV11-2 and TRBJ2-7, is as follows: EAGVAQSPRYKIIEKRQSVAFWCNPISGHATLYWYQQILGQGPKLLIQFQNNGVVDDSQLPKDRFSAERLKGVDSTLKIQPAKLEDSAVYLCASTGGGTPYEQYFGPGTRLTVT.

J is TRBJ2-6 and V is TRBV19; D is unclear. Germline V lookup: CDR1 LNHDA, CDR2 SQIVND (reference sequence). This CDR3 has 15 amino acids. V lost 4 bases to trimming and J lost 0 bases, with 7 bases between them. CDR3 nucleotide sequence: TGTGCCAGTAGTACCGTCGGCTCTGGGGCCAACGTCCTGACTTTC. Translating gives CASSTVGSGANVLTF.

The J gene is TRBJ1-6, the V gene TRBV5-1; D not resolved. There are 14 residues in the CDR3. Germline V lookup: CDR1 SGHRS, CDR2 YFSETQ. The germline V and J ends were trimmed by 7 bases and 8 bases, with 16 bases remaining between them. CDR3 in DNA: TGCGCCAGCGCTCCTCAATCTACGGATTCACCCCTCCACTTT. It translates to CASAPQSTDSPLHF.

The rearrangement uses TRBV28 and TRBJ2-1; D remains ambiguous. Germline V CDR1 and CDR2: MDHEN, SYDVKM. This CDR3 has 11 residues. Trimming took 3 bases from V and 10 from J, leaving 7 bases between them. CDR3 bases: TGTGCCAGCAGTTTTGGCTGGGAGCAGTTCTTC. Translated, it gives CASSFGWEQFF. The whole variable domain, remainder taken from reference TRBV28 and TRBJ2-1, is DVKVTQSSRYLVKRTGEKVFLECVQDMDHENMFWYRQDPGLGLRLIYFSYDVKMKEKGDIPEGYSVSREKKERFSLILESASTNQTSMYLCASSFGWEQFFGPGTRLTVL.

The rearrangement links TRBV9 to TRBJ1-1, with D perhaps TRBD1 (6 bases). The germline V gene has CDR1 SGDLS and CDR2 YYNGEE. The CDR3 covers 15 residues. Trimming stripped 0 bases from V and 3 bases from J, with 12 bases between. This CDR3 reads CASSVGFSGDTEAFF. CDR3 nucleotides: TGTGCCAGCAGCGTAGGCTTTTCAGGGGACACTGAAGCTTTCTTT.

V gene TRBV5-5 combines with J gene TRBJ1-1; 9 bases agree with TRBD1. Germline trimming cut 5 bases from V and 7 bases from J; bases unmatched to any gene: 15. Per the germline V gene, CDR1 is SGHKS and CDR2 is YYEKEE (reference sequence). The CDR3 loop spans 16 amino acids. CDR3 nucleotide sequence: TGTGCCAGCAGTCCGAATCCGGGACAGGGAAAAGGTGAAGCTTTCTTT. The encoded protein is CASSPNPGQGKGEAFF.

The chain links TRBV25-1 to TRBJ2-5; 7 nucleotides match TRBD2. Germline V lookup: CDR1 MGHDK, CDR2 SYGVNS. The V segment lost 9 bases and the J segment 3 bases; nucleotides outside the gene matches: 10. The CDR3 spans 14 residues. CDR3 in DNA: TGTGCCAGGGGCCCTAAAGGGAGGGAAGAGACCCAGTACTTC. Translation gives CARGPKGREETQYF.

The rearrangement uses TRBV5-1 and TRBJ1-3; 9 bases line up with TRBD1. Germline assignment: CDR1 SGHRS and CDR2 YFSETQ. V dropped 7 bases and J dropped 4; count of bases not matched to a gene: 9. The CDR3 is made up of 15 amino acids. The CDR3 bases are TGCGCCAGCGGAACGGGGGACAGGGTCGGAAACACCATATATTTT. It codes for CASGTGDRVGNTIYF.

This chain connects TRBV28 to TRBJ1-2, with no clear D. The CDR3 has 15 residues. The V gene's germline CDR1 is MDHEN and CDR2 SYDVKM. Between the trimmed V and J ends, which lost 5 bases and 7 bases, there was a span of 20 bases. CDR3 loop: CASSPRTLGEGGYTF. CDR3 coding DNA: TGTGCCAGCAGTCCCCGGACCCTCGGGGAGGGTGGCTACACCTTC.

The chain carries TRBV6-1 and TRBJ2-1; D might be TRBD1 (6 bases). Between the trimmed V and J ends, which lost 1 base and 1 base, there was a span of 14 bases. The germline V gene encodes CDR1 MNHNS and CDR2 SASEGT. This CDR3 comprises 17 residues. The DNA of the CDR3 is TGTGCCAGCAGTGAAGAAAGGGGGTCATTGTCCTACAATGAGCAGTTCTTC. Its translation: CASSEERGSLSYNEQFF.

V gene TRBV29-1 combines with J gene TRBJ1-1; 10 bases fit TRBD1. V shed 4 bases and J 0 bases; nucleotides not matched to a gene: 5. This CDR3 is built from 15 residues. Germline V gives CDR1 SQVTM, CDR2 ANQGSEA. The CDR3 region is CSVVKDRGMNTEAFF. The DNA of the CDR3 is TGCAGCGTTGTAAAGGACAGGGGGATGAACACTGAAGCTTTCTTT.